The TCR beta chain described here comes from a study of blood T cell repertoires in COVID-19 (TCRdb year 2020). The study in broad terms: Samples from collaborators originated in the United States, Italy and Spain and spanned both the acute and convalescent phases of COVID-19. The sample metadata nearly always contained a de-identified subject ID, COVID-19 status, age in years and sex. HLA class I and class II types, where available, came from metadata supplied by the sample provider rather than from assay-based typing. The repertoires were released in a freely available public database intended as a resource for research on the immune response to SARS-CoV-2. The prospective study material was composed of cDNA or gDNA derived from T cells, B-cell-depleted T cells, or PBMCs. Deeply sampled blood TCRbeta repertoires from subjects exposed to, actively infected with, or recovered from COVID-19 were included in the dataset. The samples were drawn from the first 160 participants of the ongoing ImmuneRACE study and from 1,200 or so subjects provided by 6 global collaborators.

TCRbeta CDR3 regions were amplified from genomic DNA by means of the immunoSEQ Assay, a bias-controlled multiplex PCR. The published analysis was carried out like this. Nucleated cell counts per sample were estimated from amplification of reference gene primers within the assay. To quantify the absolute abundance of each unique TCRbeta CDR3 rearrangement, sequence reads were collapsed and filtered. For each sample, productive Simpson clonality was calculated as the square root of Simpson's diversity index across productive rearrangements. Drawn from immuneACCESS, this table holds only the in-frame rearrangements with V and J called that TCRdb kept. Clones are partly lost; checked studies trace under half to an unresolved V gene and leave the rest unexplained. V and J calls and clone size are as listed in that table; D and trimming were resolved from the DNA. The sample includes roughly 290,000 clones, with around 82% observed a single time. 0.85% to 0.9% of the sample belongs to the ten largest clones.

One collaborating source in Seattle enrolled patients while the patients were actively infected and followed the patients over time throughout the course of disease. Collaborating institutions collected whole blood in K2EDTA tubes following their own protocols. Collaborator samples were shipped for TCRbeta analysis as frozen whole blood, isolated PBMCs, or DNA extracted from either sample type. There are 13 amino acids in the CDR3, from cysteine to phenylalanine inclusive. Solely the CDR3 DNA is kept, with 39 bases framed from the first base. Trimming costs V 2 bases and J 5 bases, and their ends lie 10 bases apart. As for this clone: The antigen it recognizes is unknown. Base qualities are missing; no much larger clone stands one base away.

What the authors observed across the whole study: Clinical and demographic metadata were provided uncurated, with the amount varying by source and participant.

Material: peripheral blood. The chain is assembled from TRBV12-3 or TRBV12-4 and TRBJ2-7, with a tentative D gene TRBD1 over 5 matching bases. This clonotype originated in a human donor with COVID-19, enrolled during active disease. The donor label of this sample is uncertain. The nucleotide sequence is TGTGCCAGCAGTTTATCCAGGGAAGACGAGCAGTACTTC. This encodes CASSLSREDEQYF.